This T cell receptor (beta chain) is from a study of CD8 T cells in ankylosing spondylitis. MiXCR, run by TCRdb on the 5' RACE reads, gives a single entry per CDR3 protein. The data show about 220,000 distinct CDR3 sequences, roughly 25% seen once. CDR3 length: 14 residues. CDR1 is ENHRY, CDR2 SYGVKD, per germline. Trimming removed 2 bases at V and 3 bases at J, with 11 bases between. V is TRBV10-3 and J is TRBJ2-7; the D gene is possibly TRBD1 (6 bases). The origin of this receptor is a male donor with ankylosing spondylitis or in good health (not recorded which). The specimen was blood, either unsorted or a sorted T cell fraction (not recorded which). The CDR3 protein is CAISEARGNYEQYF. The CDR3 nucleotides read TGTGCCATCAGTGAGGCCAGGGGCAACTACGAGCAGTACTTC.